Each of the 23 T cell receptor beta chains below was sequenced from the same sample in a study of blood T cell repertoires in COVID-19. The assay was immunoSEQ multiplex PCR, and TCRdb's table has in-frame clones only and misses some. The data show around 130,000 clones, over 85% seen once. Sequencing input: peripheral blood. These receptors originate from a man between 60 and 75 years old with COVID-19, enrolled during active disease.

V usage is TRBV11-3 and J usage is TRBJ2-3; the match to TRBD2 covers 8 bases. V was pared by 8 bases and J by 4 bases, with 5 bases of the junction left unmatched. Germline CDR1 SGHNT, CDR2 YENEEA. CDR3 size: 13 residues. Written as DNA, the CDR3 is TGTGCCAGCTCTACGGGAGGGCCAGATACGCAGTATTTT. This translates into CASSTGGPDTQYF. Full variable domain (remainder filled in from reference TRBV11-3 and TRBJ2-3): EAGVVQSPRYKIIEKKQPVAFWCNPISGHNTLYWYLQNLGQGPELLIRYENEEAVDDSQLPKDRFSAERLKGVDSTLKIQPAELGDSAVYLCASSTGGPDTQYFGPGTRLTVL.

The V gene is TRBV29-1, the J gene TRBJ2-5, with D possibly being TRBD2 (5 bases). Germline-derived CDR1 and CDR2 are SQVTM and ANQGSEA. V lost 2 bases and J 5 bases, leaving 9 bases between the germline ends. This CDR3 spans 12 amino acids. The CDR3 here is CSVEPRGETQYF. In nucleotides, the CDR3 is TGCAGCGTTGAACCCCGCGGGGAGACCCAGTACTTC. Together with reference TRBV29-1 and TRBJ2-5, the CDR3 gives the full variable domain: SAVISQKPSRDICQRGTSLTIQCQVDSQVTMMFWYRQQPGQSLTLIATANQGSEATYESGFVIDKFPISRPNLTFSTLTVSNMSPEDSSIYLCSVEPRGETQYFGPGTRLLVL.

The V gene is TRBV7-3, the J gene TRBJ2-1; 7 positions match TRBD2. Germline CDR1 is SGHTA and CDR2 is FQGTGA. The CDR3 covers 15 residues. Trimming cost V 8 bases and J 2 bases; bases outside gene matches: 9. In DNA, the CDR3 is TGTGCCAGCTCTAGCGGAATCCGTGCCTACAATGAGCAGTTCTTC. This sequence encodes CASSSGIRAYNEQFF.

V usage is TRBV3-1 (or the pseudogene TRBV3-2) and J usage is TRBJ2-7; 8 bases map to TRBD1. This CDR3 is 15 amino acids long. With V trimmed by 6 bases and J by 2 bases, 9 bases remained unmatched. Germline values: CDR1 LGHDT, CDR2 YNNKEL (reference sequence). The CDR3 nucleotides read TGTGCCAGCAGACCCGGGACAGGTCCCGCCTACGAGCAGTACTTC. Its translation is CASRPGTGPAYEQYF.

V is TRBV9 and J is TRBJ2-7, with TRBD2 matching over 8 bases. V shed 0 bases and J 0 bases; nucleotides not matched to a gene: 2. The CDR3 is 15 amino acids. Germline V gene data show CDR1 as SGDLS and CDR2 as YYNGEE. Here the CDR3 reads CASSVGLASSYEQYF. The CDR3 DNA follows: TGTGCCAGCAGCGTAGGACTAGCGAGCTCCTACGAGCAGTACTTC.

This sequence joins TRBV28 and TRBJ1-5; 7 bases are a match to TRBD1. This CDR3 region has 13 residues. Looked up from germline, CDR1 is MDHEN and CDR2 is SYDVKM. Trimming cost V 4 bases and J 7 bases; bases outside gene matches: 4. CDR3 protein: CASSSGGEQPQHF. CDR3 coding DNA: TGTGCCAGCAGTTCAGGGGGAGAGCAGCCCCAGCATTTT.

The chain carries TRBV6-1 and TRBJ1-5; perhaps TRBD1 as D (6 bases). The CDR3 has 19 amino acids. Trimming stripped 1 base from V and 3 bases from J, with 22 bases between. CDR1 MNHNS and CDR2 SASEGT come from the germline V gene. This CDR3 reads CASSEGGGKGVEVNQPQHF. The CDR3 coding sequence is TGTGCCAGCAGTGAAGGAGGGGGTAAGGGAGTAGAGGTCAATCAGCCCCAGCATTTT.

J is TRBJ2-3 and V is TRBV29-1; 9 bases are a match to TRBD1. The germline V gene encodes CDR1 SQVTM and CDR2 ANQGSEA. The CDR3 sequence is 15 residues long. Trimming cost V 3 bases and J 4 bases; bases outside gene matches: 8. CDR3 sequence: CSVDPSTGGADTQYF. CDR3 DNA: TGCAGCGTTGACCCATCGACAGGGGGAGCAGATACGCAGTATTTT.

This chain connects TRBV6-5 to TRBJ2-5; 8 nucleotides line up with TRBD2. CDR1 and CDR2 from the germline V gene are MNHEY and SVGAGI. J lost 4 bases, V lost 6 bases, and 7 bases had no gene match. The length of the CDR3 is 14 residues. CDR3 nucleotides: TGTGCCAGCAGGGGACCGGGAGGGGTAGAGACCCAGTACTTC. Translated, it gives CASRGPGGVETQYF.

V usage is TRBV13 and J usage is TRBJ2-5; 8 bases line up with TRBD1. V dropped 5 bases and J dropped 4; count of bases not matched to a gene: 12. From germline, CDR1 is PRHDT and CDR2 FYEKMQ (reference sequence). This CDR3 contains 16 residues. The CDR3: CASSPRGQALSETQYF. In DNA form, the CDR3 reads TGTGCCAGCAGCCCTCGGGGACAGGCCTTATCAGAGACCCAGTACTTC.

The rearrangement uses TRBV2 and TRBJ2-3; TRBD2 matches at 13 bases. Germline CDR1 reads SNHLY; CDR2 reads FYNNEI. With 9 bases clipped from V and 2 bases from J, the junction kept 17 bases outside the gene matches. The CDR3 runs 19 residues. CDR3 sequence: CASILAGGPRGPDTDTQYF. CDR3 nucleotides: TGTGCCAGTATACTAGCGGGAGGGCCCAGGGGCCCTGACACAGATACGCAGTATTTT.

The chain links TRBV19 to TRBJ1-5, with a tentative D call TRBD1 (5 bases). The CDR3 extends over 13 amino acids. The V gene's germline CDR1 is LNHDA and CDR2 SQIVND (reference sequence). The ends were cut back, 8 bases at V and 0 bases at J, with 8 bases in the middle. The CDR3 region is CASAGNSNQPQHF. The CDR3 coding sequence is TGTGCCAGTGCAGGGAATAGCAATCAGCCCCAGCATTTT.

The J gene is TRBJ1-5, the V gene TRBV3-1 (or the pseudogene TRBV3-2); no firm D call. The CDR3 totals 13 residues. Trimming removed 0 bases at V and 8 bases at J, with 8 bases between. Germline-derived CDR1 and CDR2 are LGHDT and YNNKEL (reference sequence). DNA for the CDR3: TGTGCCAGCAGCCAAGATCGGGGAAAGCCCCAGCATTTT. It translates to CASSQDRGKPQHF.

CDR3 coding DNA: TGCGCCAGCAGCTTGGAAGGGAGGGGACCGTACGAGCAGTACTTC. It is translated as CASSLEGRGPYEQYF. J is TRBJ2-7 and V is TRBV5-1; TRBD2 aligns across 7 bases. Germline V gene data show CDR1 as SGHRS and CDR2 as YFSETQ. The CDR3 sequence is 15 residues long. With V trimmed by 0 bases and J by 4 bases, 7 bases remained unmatched.

This clone was recorded once. This chain uses TRBV27 with TRBJ1-3; D perhaps matches TRBD1 (5 bases). V lost 7 bases and J lost 8, with 15 bases in between. The CDR3 extends over 13 amino acids. Germline V gives CDR1 MNHEY, CDR2 SMNVEV (reference sequence). CDR3 region: CASMPGDRDTIYF. CDR3 sequence (DNA): TGTGCCAGCATGCCGGGGGATCGGGACACCATATATTTT.

The chain carries TRBV15 and TRBJ2-3; the D gene is possibly TRBD1 (6 bases). The CDR3 extends over 14 amino acids. V lost 1 base, J lost 1 base, and 6 bases lay in between. Germline assignment: CDR1 LNHNV and CDR2 YYDKDF (reference sequence). CDR3 residues: CATSRAGGTDTQYF. For the CDR3, the DNA is TGTGCCACCAGCAGAGCAGGGGGCACAGATACGCAGTATTTT.

This chain links TRBV2 with TRBJ2-7; D gene ambiguous. The CDR3 loop spans 13 amino acids. CDR1 is SNHLY and CDR2 is FYNNEI in the germline V gene. V was clipped by 2 bases and J by 6 bases, with 11 bases between them. CDR3 in amino acids: CASSELPSPEQYF. In nucleotides, the CDR3 is TGTGCCAGCAGTGAATTGCCTAGTCCCGAGCAGTACTTC.

This sequence joins TRBV24-1 and TRBJ2-1; 10 bases fit TRBD2. The CDR3 has 19 amino acids. Germline-derived CDR1 and CDR2 are KGHDR and SFDVKD. V lost 0 bases and J lost 4; bases outside the gene matches: 11. CDR3 DNA sequence: TGTGCCACCAGTGATTTGAAGCGGGAGGGCCGGAGTAGGTACAATGAGCAGTTCTTC. This codes for CATSDLKREGRSRYNEQFF.

The chain is built from TRBV4-1 and TRBJ2-1; TRBD2 matches at 7 bases. The CDR3 has 16 amino acids. The trim removed 3 bases at V and 8 bases at J, leaving 13 bases unmatched. The germline V gene has CDR1 MGHRA and CDR2 YSYEKL. The CDR3, as DNA: TGCGCCAGCAGCCAGGAAGAAGGACTAGTAGGCGATGAGCAGTTCTTC. It codes for CASSQEEGLVGDEQFF.

V usage is TRBV6-5 and J usage is TRBJ1-1; a weak D match, TRBD1 (5 bases). Germline loops: CDR1 MNHEY, CDR2 SVGAGI. V gave up 5 bases and J gave up 8 bases, with 9 bases separating them. CDR3 length: 11 residues. The CDR3 DNA reads as TGTGCCAGCAGTAGGGGACTCGAAGCTTTCTTT. Translating it yields CASSRGLEAFF.

The rearrangement joins TRBV15 to TRBJ2-3; possibly TRBD2 for D (5 bases). The CDR3 has 13 amino acids. From germline, CDR1 is LNHNV and CDR2 YYDKDF (reference sequence). Deletions cut 0 bases from V and 5 bases from J, with 6 bases between. CDR3: CATSRDSVDTQYF. The CDR3, as DNA: TGTGCCACCAGCAGAGATAGCGTAGATACGCAGTATTTT.

This clone turned up a few times. The chain carries TRBV19 and TRBJ1-2; tentative D call: TRBD1 (6 bases). CDR1 and CDR2 from the germline V gene are LNHDA and SQIVND (reference sequence). The CDR3 has 14 amino acids. V was trimmed by 4 bases and J by 3 bases, leaving 12 bases between them. The CDR3 nucleotides read TGTGCCAGTAGTACCTGGACAGCGGACTATGGCTACACCTTC. Amino acids: CASSTWTADYGYTF.

In its sample, this clone was seen once. CDR3 coding DNA: TGTGCCAGCAGCCTCCGGAGACTCGAAGAAGTGGATGAGCAGTTCTTC. Its protein product is CASSLRRLEEVDEQFF. The rearrangement uses TRBV11-3 and TRBJ2-1; D unresolved. The CDR3 is 16 amino acids. The V end lost 5 bases, the J end lost 8 bases, and 22 bases lay between the germline ends. CDR1 is SGHNT, CDR2 YENEEA, per germline.